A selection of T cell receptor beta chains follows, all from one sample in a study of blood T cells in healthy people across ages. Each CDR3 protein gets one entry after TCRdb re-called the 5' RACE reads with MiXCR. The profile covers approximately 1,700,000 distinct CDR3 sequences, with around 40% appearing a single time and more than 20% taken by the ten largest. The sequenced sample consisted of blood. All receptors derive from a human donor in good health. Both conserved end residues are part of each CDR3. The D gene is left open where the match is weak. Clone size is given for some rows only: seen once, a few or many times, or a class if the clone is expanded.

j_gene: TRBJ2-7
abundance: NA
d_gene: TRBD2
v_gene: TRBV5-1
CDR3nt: TGCGCCAGCAGCTTGGCGCTAGCGGGGGATGCCTACGAGCAGTACTTC
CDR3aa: CASSLALAGDAYEQYF

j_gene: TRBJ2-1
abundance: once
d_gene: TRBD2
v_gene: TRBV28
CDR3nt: TGTGCTAACGGGGGGGCTTCGTACAATGAGCAGTTCTTC
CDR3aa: CANGGASYNEQFF

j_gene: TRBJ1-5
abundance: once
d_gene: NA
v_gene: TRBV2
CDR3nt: TGTGCCAGCAGTGATCTAGGGGGATTCAATCAGCCCCAGCATTTT
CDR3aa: CASSDLGGFNQPQHF

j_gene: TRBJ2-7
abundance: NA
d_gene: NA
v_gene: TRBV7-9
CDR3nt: TGTGCCAGCAGCTTAAGGGGGGGTTTCTACGAGCAGTACTTC
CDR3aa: CASSLRGGFYEQYF

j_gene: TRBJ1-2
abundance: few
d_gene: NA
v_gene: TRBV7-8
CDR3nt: TGTGCCAGCAGCTTTATATCTAACTATGGCTACACCTTC
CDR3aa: CASSFISNYGYTF

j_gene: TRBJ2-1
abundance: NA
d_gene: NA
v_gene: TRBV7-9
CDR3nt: TGTGCCAGCAGCTTCTACGGGAGTGAGCAGTTCTTC
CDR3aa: CASSFYGSEQFF

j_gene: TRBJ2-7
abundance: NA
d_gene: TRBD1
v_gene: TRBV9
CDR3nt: TGTGCCAGCAGCACTACGGGACAGGCGACCGGCGAGCAGTACTTC
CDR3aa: CASSTTGQATGEQYF

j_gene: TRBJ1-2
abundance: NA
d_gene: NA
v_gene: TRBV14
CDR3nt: TGTGCCAGCAGCACAACGGTTTGGCCCCGAAACTACACCTTC
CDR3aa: CASSTTVWPRNYTF

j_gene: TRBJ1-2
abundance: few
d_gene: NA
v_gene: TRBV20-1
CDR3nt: TGCAGTGCGCGCGGGGGGACACTCAACTATGGCTACACCTTC
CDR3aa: CSARGGTLNYGYTF

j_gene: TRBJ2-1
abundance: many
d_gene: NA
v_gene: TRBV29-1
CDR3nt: TGCAGCGTGGGCGGGGACAGATTCTACAATGAGCAGTTCTTC
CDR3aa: CSVGGDRFYNEQFF

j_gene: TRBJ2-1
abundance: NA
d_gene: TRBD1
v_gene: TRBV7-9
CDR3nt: TGTGCCAGCAGTTTAAGGGGGACAGCCTACAATGAGCAGTTCTTC
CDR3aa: CASSLRGTAYNEQFF

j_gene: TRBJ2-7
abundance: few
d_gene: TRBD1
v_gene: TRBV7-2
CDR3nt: TGTGCCAGCAGCTTCCGAGGGGGCAACGAGCAGTACTTC
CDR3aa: CASSFRGGNEQYF

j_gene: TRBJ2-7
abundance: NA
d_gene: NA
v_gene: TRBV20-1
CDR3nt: TGCAGTGCTACCCCTCCGGGGCGCGATTACGAGCAGTACTTC
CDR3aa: CSATPPGRDYEQYF

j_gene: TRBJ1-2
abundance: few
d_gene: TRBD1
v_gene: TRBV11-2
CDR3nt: TGTGCCAGTAGTCAACTTAGGGGGCGGACTTATGGCTACACCTTC
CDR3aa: CASSQLRGRTYGYTF

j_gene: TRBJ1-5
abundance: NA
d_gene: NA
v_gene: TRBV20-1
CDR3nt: TGCAGTGCTAGAAGGGCAGGCAGGGATCAGCCCCAGCATTTT
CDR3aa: CSARRAGRDQPQHF

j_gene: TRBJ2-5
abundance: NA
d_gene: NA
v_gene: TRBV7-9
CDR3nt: TGTGCCAGCAGCTCCAGGGTCGGCCAAGAGACCCGGTACTTC
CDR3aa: CASSSRVGQETRYF

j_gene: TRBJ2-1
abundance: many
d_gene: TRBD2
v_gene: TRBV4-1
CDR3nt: TGCGCCAGCAGCCGGACTAGCGGGGGGAATAATGAGCAGTTCTTC
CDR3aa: CASSRTSGGNNEQFF

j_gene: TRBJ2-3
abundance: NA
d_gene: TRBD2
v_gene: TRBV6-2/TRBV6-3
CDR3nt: TGTGCCAGCAGTAGGGCGGGAGGGCCTTTATCGTATTTT
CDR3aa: CASSRAGGPLSYF

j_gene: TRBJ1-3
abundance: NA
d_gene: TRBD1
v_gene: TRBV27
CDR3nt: TGTGCCAGCAGTCCTCATGACAGGGTCGGGTTGGGAAACACCATATATTTT
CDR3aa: CASSPHDRVGLGNTIYF

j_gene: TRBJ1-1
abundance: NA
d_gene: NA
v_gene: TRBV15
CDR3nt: TGTGCCACCAGCAGAGATCTTGTAAACACTGAAGCTTTCTTT
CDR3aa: CATSRDLVNTEAFF

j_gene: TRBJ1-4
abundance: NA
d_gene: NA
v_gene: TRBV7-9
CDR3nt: TGTGCCAGCAGCTTATTGCAGGGAAAACTGTTTTTT
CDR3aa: CASSLLQGKLFF

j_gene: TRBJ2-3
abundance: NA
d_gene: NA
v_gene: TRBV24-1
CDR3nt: TGTGCCACCAGTGATCAGATGACCAGGGGCACAGATACGCAGTATTTT
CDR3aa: CATSDQMTRGTDTQYF

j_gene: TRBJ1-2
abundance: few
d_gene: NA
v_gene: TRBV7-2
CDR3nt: TGTGCCAGCAGCCACCGATCGGTTAATTATGGCTACACCTTC
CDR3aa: CASSHRSVNYGYTF

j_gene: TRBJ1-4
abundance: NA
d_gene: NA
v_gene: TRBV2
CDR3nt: TGTGCCCTCAGCGATGCAACTAATGAAAAACTGTTTTTT
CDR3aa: CALSDATNEKLFF

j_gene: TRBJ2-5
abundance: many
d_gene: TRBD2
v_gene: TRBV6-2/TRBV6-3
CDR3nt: TGTGCCAGCGGTGGAGCGGGGGGGCATGAGACCCAGTACTTC
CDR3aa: CASGGAGGHETQYF

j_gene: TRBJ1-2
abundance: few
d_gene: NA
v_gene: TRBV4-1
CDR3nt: TGCGCCAGCAGCAGGGGTCATATGGATAACTATGGCTACACCTTC
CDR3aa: CASSRGHMDNYGYTF

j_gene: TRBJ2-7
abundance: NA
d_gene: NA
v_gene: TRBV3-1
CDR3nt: TGTGCCAGCAGCTTATTAGGGGAATACTCCTACGAGCAGTACTTC
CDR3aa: CASSLLGEYSYEQYF

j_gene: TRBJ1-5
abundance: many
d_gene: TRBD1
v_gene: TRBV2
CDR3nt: TGTGCCAGCAGTTTCCAGGGGGCCAGGAGCAATCAGCCCCAGCATTTT
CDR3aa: CASSFQGARSNQPQHF

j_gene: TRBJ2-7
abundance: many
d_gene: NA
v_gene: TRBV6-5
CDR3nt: TGTGCCAGCACCCAAGGGACCTTATTATACGAGCAGTACTTC
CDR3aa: CASTQGTLLYEQYF

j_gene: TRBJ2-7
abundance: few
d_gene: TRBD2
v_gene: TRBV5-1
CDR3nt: TGCGCCAGCAGCTTGAAAGGTGCGGTAGCGGGGGCTAGCTCCTACGAGCAGTACTTC
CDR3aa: CASSLKGAVAGASSYEQYF

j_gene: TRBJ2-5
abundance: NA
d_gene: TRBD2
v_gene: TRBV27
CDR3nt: TGTGCCAGCAGTTTATTACTAGCGGGGGGGCCGGAGACCCAGTACTTC
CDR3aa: CASSLLLAGGPETQYF

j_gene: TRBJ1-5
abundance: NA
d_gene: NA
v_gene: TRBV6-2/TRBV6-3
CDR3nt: TGTGCCAGCAGTTTCCTCTTTGGGCGCAATCAGCCCCAGCATTTT
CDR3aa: CASSFLFGRNQPQHF

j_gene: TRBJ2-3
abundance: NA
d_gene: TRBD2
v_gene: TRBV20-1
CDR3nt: TGCAGTGCGTGGGCCAATAGCGGGGGGAGCACAGATACGCAGTATTTT
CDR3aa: CSAWANSGGSTDTQYF

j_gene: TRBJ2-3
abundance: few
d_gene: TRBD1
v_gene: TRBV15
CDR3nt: TGTGCCACCAGTAGGACAGGGGTGGCAGATACGCAGTATTTT
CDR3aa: CATSRTGVADTQYF

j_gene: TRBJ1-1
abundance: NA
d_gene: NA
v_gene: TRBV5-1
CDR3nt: TGCGCCAGCAGCTCGAGGGGTGGTTTCCCTGAAGCTTTCTTT
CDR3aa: CASSSRGGFPEAFF

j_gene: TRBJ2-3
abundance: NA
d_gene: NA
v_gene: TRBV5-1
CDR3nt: TGCGCCGGCTCCCCAGAAGGACTTAGCACAGATACGCAGTATTTT
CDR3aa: CAGSPEGLSTDTQYF

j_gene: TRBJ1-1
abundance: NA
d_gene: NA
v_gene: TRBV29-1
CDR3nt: TGCAGCGCCCGGGGGGCGGCGGCCACTGAAGCTTTCTTT
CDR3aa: CSARGAAATEAFF